Below are 15 T cell receptor beta chains sequenced from a single sample in a study of T cell repertoires in cytomegalovirus infection. These receptors have no identified antigens. One entry per CDR3 protein, called by TCRdb with MiXCR from the reads. The sample shows approximately 120,000 distinct CDR3 sequences, roughly a third of them seen only once. The sequencing here drew on CD8+ T cells from cultured PBMCs, taken from culture after CMV antigen stimulation. The receptor set was obtained from a human donor in good health (CMV status not recorded). Some clones in this sample may be carry-over from other donors' samples.

The genes are TRBV2 and TRBJ2-2; D unresolved. The CDR3 length is 12 residues. The V end lost 10 bases, the J end lost 7 bases, and 13 bases lay between the germline ends. Per germline, CDR1 SNHLY and CDR2 FYNNEI. CDR3 sequence reads: CATLLSHGELFF. CDR3 coding DNA: TGTGCCACCCTACTATCCCACGGGGAGCTGTTTTTT.

V usage is TRBV4-1 and J usage is TRBJ1-1; D is undetermined. This CDR3 spans 13 amino acids. From germline, CDR1 is MGHRA and CDR2 YSYEKL. V dropped 1 base and J dropped 8 bases, with 11 bases sitting between them. CDR3 coding DNA: TGCGCCAGCAGCCAAGTCCTCCTCGGAGAAGCTTTCTTT. Its translation: CASSQVLLGEAFF.

Ten or more counts support this clonotype. The chain recombines TRBV18 with TRBJ1-1, with TRBD1 matching 9 bases. The CDR3 length is 16 residues. Germline CDR1 and CDR2: KGHSH and LQKENI. V shed 4 bases and J 0 bases; nucleotides not matched to a gene: 6. CDR3 region: CASSRGQGTLNTEAFF. CDR3 bases: TGTGCCAGCTCACGGGGACAGGGAACGTTGAACACTGAAGCTTTCTTT.

For this clonotype: At one boundary the junction diverges from the germline segment, which might be a read error. The V call is TRBV7-2, the J call TRBJ2-5, with 10 bases matching TRBD2. Germline V lookup: CDR1 SGHTA, CDR2 FQGNSA. This CDR3 has 16 residues. The CDR3 sequence: CANSLDYTSGAETQYF. For the CDR3, the DNA is TGTGCCAACAGCTTAGATTATACTAGCGGGGCAGAGACCCAGTACTTC.

The J gene is TRBJ2-1, the V gene TRBV28; no clear D. The CDR3 totals 14 residues. Germline-derived CDR1 and CDR2 are MDHEN and SYDVKM. With 2 bases removed from V and 3 bases from J, the gap between germline ends came to 8 bases. CDR3 nucleotide sequence: TGTGCCAGCAGTTTAATAGCTATCTACAATGAGCAGTTCTTC. It encodes CASSLIAIYNEQFF.

This clonotype was picked up many times. The J gene is TRBJ2-7, the V gene TRBV5-1, with a possible D match to TRBD2 (7 bases). V lost 5 bases, J lost 5 bases, and 17 bases lay in between. Germline CDR1 is SGHRS and CDR2 is YFSETQ. The CDR3 runs 14 residues. CDR3 region: CASRTWGGGDEQYF. CDR3 coding DNA: TGCGCCAGCAGGACGTGGGGGGGGGGCGACGAGCAGTACTTC.

This clonotype was detected a few times. The rearrangement joins TRBV4-1 to TRBJ1-2, with a possible D match to TRBD1 (5 bases). In germline, CDR1 is MGHRA, CDR2 YSYEKL. V was shortened by 0 bases and J by 8 bases, with 22 bases between the two germline ends. The CDR3 consists of 17 residues. Here the CDR3 reads CASSQDPPTEAVGGYTF. The CDR3 DNA is TGCGCCAGCAGCCAAGATCCCCCGACAGAAGCGGTGGGAGGCTACACCTTC.

CDR3 bases: TGTGCCAGCACATCCTGGGGTGAGGGTGAAGGCTACACCTTC. It codes for CASTSWGEGEGYTF. The gene calls are TRBV12-3 or TRBV12-4 and TRBJ1-2; D ambiguous. The V end lost 7 bases, the J end lost 8 bases, and 20 bases lay between the germline ends. This CDR3 has 14 amino acids.

This rearrangement joins TRBV19 to TRBJ2-7; 7 nucleotides align to TRBD2. Germline values: CDR1 LNHDA, CDR2 SQIVND (reference sequence). The CDR3 is 15 residues long. After removal of 3 bases from V and 1 base from J, the junction contained 6 bases not matched to a gene. The CDR3 is CASSIGGDHSYEQYF. In DNA, the CDR3 is TGTGCCAGTAGTATTGGGGGGGATCATTCCTACGAGCAGTACTTC.

This clonotype has a handful of counts. The chain's CDR3 is CASSSNTGGDYEQYF. The CDR3 DNA reads TGTGCCAGCAGCTCGAACACGGGCGGCGACTACGAGCAGTACTTC. The chain links TRBV7-9 to TRBJ2-7; D is uncertain. The CDR3 is made up of 15 amino acids. V shed 4 bases and J shed 3 bases, with 16 bases lying between them. CDR1 SEHNR and CDR2 FQNEAQ come from the germline V gene (reference sequence).

This chain connects TRBV5-6 to TRBJ2-1; 11 nucleotides align to TRBD1. Germline V gene lookup returns CDR1 SGHDT and CDR2 YYEEEE. The CDR3 is made up of 15 amino acids. With 2 bases clipped from V and 5 bases from J, the junction kept 3 bases outside the gene matches. CDR3 region: CASSFGQGANNEQFF. For the CDR3, the DNA is TGTGCCAGCAGCTTCGGACAGGGGGCGAACAATGAGCAGTTCTTC.

Written as DNA, the CDR3 is TGCAGCGTTGAAAACCAGAACGGATTCTGGACAGGGTACTATGGCTACACCTTC. Its protein product is CSVENQNGFWTGYYGYTF. The V and J genes are TRBV29-1 and TRBJ1-2, with 8 bases identical to TRBD1. The junction had 17 bases not matched to a gene; V was cut back by 2 bases and J by 3 bases. From germline, CDR1 is SQVTM and CDR2 ANQGSEA. The CDR3 sequence is 18 residues long.

This clonotype has just a few counts. This rearrangement joins TRBV12-3 or TRBV12-4 to TRBJ2-2; 10 nucleotides agree with TRBD2. CDR3 length: 16 residues. V shed 5 bases, J shed 5 bases, and the junction held 8 bases outside the gene matches. CDR3: CASSRTAGGQTGELFF. The CDR3 DNA follows: TGTGCCAGCAGTCGGACAGCGGGGGGGCAGACCGGGGAGCTGTTTTTT.

The chain uses TRBV20-1 and TRBJ1-1; perhaps TRBD1 as D (6 bases). V gave up 6 bases and J gave up 1 base, with 15 bases separating them. This CDR3 spans 14 amino acids. Germline lookup yields CDR1 DFQATT and CDR2 SNEGSKA (reference sequence). The CDR3 here is CSATTGAQNTEAFF. DNA for the CDR3: TGCAGTGCCACGACAGGTGCCCAGAACACTGAAGCTTTCTTT.

The chain combines TRBV10-3 with TRBJ1-6; 8 bases map to TRBD1. The ends lost 2 bases at V and 7 bases at J; junction bases unmatched: 4. The CDR3 length is 15 residues. Looked up from germline, CDR1 is ENHRY and CDR2 is SYGVKD. CDR3 sequence reads: CAISEGQGWNSPLHF. The CDR3 nucleotides read TGTGCCATCAGTGAGGGACAGGGTTGGAATTCACCCCTCCACTTT.